Listed here is a single T cell receptor (beta chain). The junction had 5 bases not matched to a gene; V was cut back by 4 bases and J by 1 base. From germline, CDR1 is SGDLS and CDR2 YYNGEE. The CDR3 sequence is 16 residues long. The PCR used 60 Vbeta and 13 Jbeta primers. Some clones are missing from TCRdb's copy, which holds only in-frame ones; the method was immunoSEQ multiplex PCR. Among about 220,000 clones listed, about 70% were seen once. This sample is drawn from a study of cytomegalovirus exposure and HLA in healthy donors. Looking at the study overall: A prior study identified roughly 110 million unique TCR beta sequences from about 180 million T cells. Among the 398 genotyped donors, 81% were placed in the Caucasian-associated ancestry cluster.

Sequences were obtained from PBMCs. The sequence derives from a woman aged 30 to 39 in good health and CMV-seronegative. The chain has TRBV9 and TRBJ2-6, with TRBD1 matching over 7 bases. The CDR3 DNA reads as TGTGCCAGCAGCCTGGCAGGGGGTTCTGGGGCCAACGTCCTGACTTTC. This gives the protein CASSLAGGSGANVLTF.